These 8 T cell receptor beta chains share one sample of origin, sequenced in a study of T cell repertoires in cytomegalovirus infection. TCRdb passed the reads through MiXCR, listing each CDR3 protein once. Here the sample spans under 300,000 distinct CDR3 sequences, over 15% being singletons. The sample taken for sequencing was CD8+ T cells from PBMCs. The origin of the receptors is a human donor in good health (CMV status not recorded). Some clones in this sample may be carry-over from other donors' samples.

The chain uses TRBV7-2 and TRBJ1-1; possibly TRBD1 for D (6 bases). CDR3 length: 16 amino acids. V was pared by 1 base and J by 1 base, with 13 bases between. Germline CDR1 and CDR2: SGHTA and FQGNSA. CDR3 sequence (DNA): TGTGCCAGCAGCTTAGGTATACAGGGCCAGAACACTGAAGCTTTCTTT. Protein sequence: CASSLGIQGQNTEAFF.

This clonotype appeared many times. This sequence joins TRBV28 and TRBJ2-5; TRBD1 is a possible D gene (7 bases). CDR1 is MDHEN, CDR2 SYDVKM, per germline. V dropped 6 bases and J dropped 4 bases, with 24 bases sitting between them. There are 17 residues in the CDR3. The CDR3 DNA is TGTGCCAGCAGACATACCCTGGAGGGGGCTTGGGGAGAGACCCAGTACTTC. Translation: CASRHTLEGAWGETQYF.

This clonotype showed up just a few times. The chain is built from TRBV7-9 and TRBJ1-1; D remains unclear. This CDR3 comprises 17 residues. Germline CDR1 reads SEHNR; CDR2 reads FQNEAQ (reference sequence). Between the trimmed V and J ends, which lost 0 bases and 1 base, there was a span of 15 bases. CDR3 sequence (DNA): TGTGCCAGCAGCTTAGCATTGGCTGGAAGAACGAACACTGAAGCTTTCTTT. Amino acid sequence: CASSLALAGRTNTEAFF. The whole variable domain, remainder taken from reference TRBV7-9 and TRBJ1-1, is DTGVSQNPRHKITKRGQNVTFRCDPISEHNRLYWYRQTLGQGPEFLTYFQNEAQLEKSRLLSDRFSAERPKGSFSTLEIQRTEQGDSAMYLCASSLALAGRTNTEAFFGQGTRLTVV.

At least ten counts were recorded for this clonotype. The chain combines TRBV12-3 or TRBV12-4 with TRBJ2-1; D is unclear. The CDR3 length is 13 residues. The V gene lost 6 bases and the J gene lost 4 bases, with 10 bases spanning the gap. CDR3 residues: CASSSSGYNEQFF. The DNA for the CDR3 is TGTGCCAGCAGCAGCAGTGGGTACAATGAGCAGTTCTTC.

The V gene is TRBV29-1, the J gene TRBJ2-4; D might be TRBD2 (6 bases). The CDR3 is 14 amino acids. Germline V CDR1 and CDR2: SQVTM, ANQGSEA. The V end lost 3 bases, the J end lost 9 bases, and 18 bases lay between the germline ends. The CDR3: CSVDGLSGVGIQYF. The CDR3 region has the DNA TGCAGCGTTGACGGACTTTCGGGGGTCGGCATTCAGTACTTC. Together with reference TRBV29-1 and TRBJ2-4, the CDR3 gives the full variable domain: SAVISQKPSRDICQRGTSLTIQCQVDSQVTMMFWYRQQPGQSLTLIATANQGSEATYESGFVIDKFPISRPNLTFSTLTVSNMSPEDSSIYLCSVDGLSGVGIQYFGAGTRLSVL.

This clonotype was picked up one time. V is TRBV27 and J is TRBJ1-6; weak D call: TRBD1 (5 bases). V lost 6 bases, J lost 9 bases, and 18 bases lay in between. Germline CDR1 is MNHEY and CDR2 is SMNVEV (reference sequence). The CDR3 covers 15 residues. This chain's CDR3 is CASRRDQGGSSPLHF. The CDR3 DNA sequence: TGTGCCAGCAGAAGGGACCAGGGTGGGAGTTCACCCCTCCACTTT.

Of note for this clonotype: This may stem from a read error, because a much larger clone lies one nucleotide away. The chain carries TRBV6-1 and TRBJ2-1, with 7 positions matching TRBD1. The V gene's germline CDR1 is MNHNS and CDR2 SASEGT. This CDR3 spans 14 amino acids. For the CDR3, the DNA is TGTGCCAGCAGTGAGTCGGGACAGTACAATAAGCAGTTCTTC. Translated: CASSESGQYNKQFF.

This clonotype was detected a few times. The rearrangement links TRBV7-2 to TRBJ2-7; TRBD2 aligns across 8 bases. The V gene's germline CDR1 is SGHTA and CDR2 FQGNSA. The CDR3 is made up of 14 amino acids. The V gene end was trimmed by 3 bases and the J gene end by 3 bases; junction bases not matched to a gene: 4. The CDR3 region has the DNA TGTGCCAGCAGCTTCGGGGGGGCTCTCTACGAGCAGTACTTC. Protein product: CASSFGGALYEQYF.